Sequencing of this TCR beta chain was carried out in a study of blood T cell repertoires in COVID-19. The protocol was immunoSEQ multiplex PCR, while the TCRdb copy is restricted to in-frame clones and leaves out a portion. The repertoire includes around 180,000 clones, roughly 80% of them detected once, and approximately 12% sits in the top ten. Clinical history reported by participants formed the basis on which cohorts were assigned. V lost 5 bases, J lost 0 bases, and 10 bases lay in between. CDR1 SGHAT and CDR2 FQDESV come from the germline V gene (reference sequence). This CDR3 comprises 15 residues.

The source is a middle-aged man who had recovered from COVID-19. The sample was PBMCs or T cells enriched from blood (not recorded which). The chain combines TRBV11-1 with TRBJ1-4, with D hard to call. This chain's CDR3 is CASSLRGTTNEKLFF. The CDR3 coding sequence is TGTGCCAGCAGCCTCCGCGGGACAACTAATGAAAAACTGTTTTTT.